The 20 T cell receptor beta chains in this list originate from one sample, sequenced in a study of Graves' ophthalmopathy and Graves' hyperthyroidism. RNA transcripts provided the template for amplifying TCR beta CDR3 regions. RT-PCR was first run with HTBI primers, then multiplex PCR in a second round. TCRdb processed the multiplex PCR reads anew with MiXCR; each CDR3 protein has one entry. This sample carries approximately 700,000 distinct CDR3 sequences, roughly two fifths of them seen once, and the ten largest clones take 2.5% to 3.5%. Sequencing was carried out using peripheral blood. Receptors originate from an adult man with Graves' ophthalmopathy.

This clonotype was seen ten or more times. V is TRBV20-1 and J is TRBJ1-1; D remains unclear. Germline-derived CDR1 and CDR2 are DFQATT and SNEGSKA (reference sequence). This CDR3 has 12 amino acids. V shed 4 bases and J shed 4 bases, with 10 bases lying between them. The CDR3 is CSAILQVTEAFF. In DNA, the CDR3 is TGCAGTGCTATCCTCCAGGTCACTGAAGCTTTCTTT.

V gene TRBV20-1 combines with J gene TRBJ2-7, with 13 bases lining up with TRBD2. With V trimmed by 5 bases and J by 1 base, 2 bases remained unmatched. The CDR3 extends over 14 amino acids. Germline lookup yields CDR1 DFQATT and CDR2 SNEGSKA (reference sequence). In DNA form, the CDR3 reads TGCAGTGCTTGGACTAGCGGGGGTTCCTACGAGCAGTACTTC. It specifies CSAWTSGGSYEQYF.

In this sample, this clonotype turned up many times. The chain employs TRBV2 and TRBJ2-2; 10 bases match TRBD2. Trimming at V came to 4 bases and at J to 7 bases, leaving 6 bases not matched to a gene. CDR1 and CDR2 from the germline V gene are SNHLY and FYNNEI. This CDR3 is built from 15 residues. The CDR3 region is CASSGTSGDVGELFF. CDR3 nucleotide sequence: TGTGCCAGCAGTGGAACTAGCGGGGACGTCGGGGAGCTGTTTTTT.

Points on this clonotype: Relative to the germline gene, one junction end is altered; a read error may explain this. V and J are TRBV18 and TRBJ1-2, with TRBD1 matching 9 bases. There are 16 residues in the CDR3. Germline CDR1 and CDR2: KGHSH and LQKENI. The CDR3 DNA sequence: TGTGCCAGCTCACCGACGATGGAACAGGGGGCGAATGGCTGCACCTTC. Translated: CASSPTMEQGANGCTF.

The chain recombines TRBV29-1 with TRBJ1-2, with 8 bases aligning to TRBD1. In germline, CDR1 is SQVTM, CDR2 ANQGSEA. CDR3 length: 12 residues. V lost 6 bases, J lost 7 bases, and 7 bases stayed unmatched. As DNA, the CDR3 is TGCAGCGTGGACAGGGCGCGGACTGGCTACACCTTC. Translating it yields CSVDRARTGYTF.

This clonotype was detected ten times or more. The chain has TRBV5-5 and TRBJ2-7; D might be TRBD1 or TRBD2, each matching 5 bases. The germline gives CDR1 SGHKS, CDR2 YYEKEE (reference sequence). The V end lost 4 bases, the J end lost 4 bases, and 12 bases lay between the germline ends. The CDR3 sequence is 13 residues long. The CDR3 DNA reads TGTGCCAGCAGCAGGGACCCACTGTACGAGCAGTACTTC. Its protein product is CASSRDPLYEQYF.

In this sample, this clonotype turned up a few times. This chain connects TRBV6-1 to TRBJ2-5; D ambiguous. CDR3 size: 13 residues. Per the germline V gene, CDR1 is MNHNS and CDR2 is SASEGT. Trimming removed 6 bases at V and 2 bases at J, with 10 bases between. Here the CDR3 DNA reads TGTGCCAGCAGAAGAACGAATCAAGAGACCCAGTACTTC. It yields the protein CASRRTNQETQYF.

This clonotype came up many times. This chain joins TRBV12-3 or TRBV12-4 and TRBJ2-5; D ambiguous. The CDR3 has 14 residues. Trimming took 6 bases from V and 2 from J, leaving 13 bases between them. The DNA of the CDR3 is TGTGCCAGCAGAGGGCTTGAGGATCAAGAGACCCAGTACTTC. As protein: CASRGLEDQETQYF.

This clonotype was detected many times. The DNA of the CDR3 is TGTGCCAGTAGTATGGGAGGGGAATACTACGAGCAGTACTTC. Its translation is CASSMGGEYYEQYF. The chain recombines TRBV19 with TRBJ2-7, with 7 bases fitting TRBD2. V gave up 3 bases and J gave up 3 bases; unmatched junction bases: 5. CDR1 is LNHDA and CDR2 is SQIVND in the germline V gene (reference sequence). The CDR3 runs to 14 residues.

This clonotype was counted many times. The CDR3 loop is CATQTPGSTEAFF. CDR3 in DNA: TGTGCCACACAAACTCCGGGCAGCACTGAAGCTTTCTTT. The rearrangement links TRBV10-3 to TRBJ1-1; no clear D. CDR3 length: 13 residues. CDR1 ENHRY and CDR2 SYGVKD come from the germline V gene. V lost 10 bases, J lost 4 bases, and 16 bases lay in between.

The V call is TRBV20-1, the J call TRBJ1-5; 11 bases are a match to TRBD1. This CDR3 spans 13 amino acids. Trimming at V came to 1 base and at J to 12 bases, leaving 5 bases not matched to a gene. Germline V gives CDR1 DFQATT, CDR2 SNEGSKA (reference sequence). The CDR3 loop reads CSARAGQGVYQHF. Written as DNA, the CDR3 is TGCAGTGCTAGAGCGGGACAGGGGGTGTACCAGCATTTT.

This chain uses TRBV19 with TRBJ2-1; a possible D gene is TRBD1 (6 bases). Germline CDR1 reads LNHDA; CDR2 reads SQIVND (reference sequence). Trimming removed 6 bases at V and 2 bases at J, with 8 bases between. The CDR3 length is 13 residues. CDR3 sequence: CASRQGTYNEQFF. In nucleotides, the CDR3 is TGTGCCAGTAGACAGGGAACCTACAATGAGCAGTTCTTC. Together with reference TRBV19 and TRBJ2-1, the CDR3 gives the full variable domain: DGGITQSPKYLFRKEGQNVTLSCEQNLNHDAMYWYRQDPGQGLRLIYYSQIVNDFQKGDIAEGYSVSREKKESFPLTVTSAQKNPTAFYLCASRQGTYNEQFFGPGTRLTVL.

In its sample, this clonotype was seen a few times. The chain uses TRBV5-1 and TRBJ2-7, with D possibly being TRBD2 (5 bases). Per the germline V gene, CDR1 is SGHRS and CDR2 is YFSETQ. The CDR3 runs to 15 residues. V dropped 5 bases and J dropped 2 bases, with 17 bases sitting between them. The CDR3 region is CASRQAPGSPYEQYF. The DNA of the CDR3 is TGCGCCAGCAGGCAAGCCCCGGGATCTCCCTACGAGCAGTACTTC.

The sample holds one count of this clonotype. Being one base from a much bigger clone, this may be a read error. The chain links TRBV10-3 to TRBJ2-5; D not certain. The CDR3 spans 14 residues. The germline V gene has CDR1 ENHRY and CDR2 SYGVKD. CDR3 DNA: TGTGCCAGCAGTTACGTGGACGGGCAAGGGACCCAGTACTTC. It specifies CASSYVDGQGTQYF.

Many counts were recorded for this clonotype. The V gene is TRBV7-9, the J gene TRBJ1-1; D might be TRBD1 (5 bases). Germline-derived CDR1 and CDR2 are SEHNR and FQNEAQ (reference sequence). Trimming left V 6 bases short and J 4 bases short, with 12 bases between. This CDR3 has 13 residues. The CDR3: CASSWGLGTEAFF. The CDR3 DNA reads TGTGCCAGCAGTTGGGGCTTGGGCACTGAAGCTTTCTTT.

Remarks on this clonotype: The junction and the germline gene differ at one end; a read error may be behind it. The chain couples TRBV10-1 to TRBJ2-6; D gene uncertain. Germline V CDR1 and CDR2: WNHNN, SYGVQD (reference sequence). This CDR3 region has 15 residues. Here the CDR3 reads CAIRDTGSGANVLTF. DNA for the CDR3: TGTGCCATCAGAGATACGGGCTCTGGGGCCAACGTCCTGACTTTC.

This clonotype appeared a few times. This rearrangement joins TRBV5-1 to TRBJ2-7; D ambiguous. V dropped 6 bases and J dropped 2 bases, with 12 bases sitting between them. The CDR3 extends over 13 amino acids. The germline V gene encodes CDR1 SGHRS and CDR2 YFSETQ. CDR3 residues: CASTGITPYEQYF. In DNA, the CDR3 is TGCGCCAGCACCGGAATTACCCCCTACGAGCAGTACTTC.

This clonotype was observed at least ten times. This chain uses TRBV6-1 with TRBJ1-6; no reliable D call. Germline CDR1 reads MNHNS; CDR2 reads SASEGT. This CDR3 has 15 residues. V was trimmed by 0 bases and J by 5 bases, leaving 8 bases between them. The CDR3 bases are TGTGCCAGCAGTGAAGCGTTAACGAATAATTCACCCCTCCACTTT. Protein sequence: CASSEALTNNSPLHF.

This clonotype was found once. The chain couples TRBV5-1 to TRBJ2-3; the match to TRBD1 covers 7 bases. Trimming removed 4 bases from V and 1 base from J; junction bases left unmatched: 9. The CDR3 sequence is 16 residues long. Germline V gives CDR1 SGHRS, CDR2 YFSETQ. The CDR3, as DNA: TGCGCCAGCAGCACCGGGACAGATTCGGGCACAGATACGCAGTATTTT. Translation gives CASSTGTDSGTDTQYF.

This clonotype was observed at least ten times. The CDR3 sequence is CASSEGTGLTGELFF. The DNA for the CDR3 is TGTGCCAGCAGCGAGGGGACAGGGTTAACCGGGGAGCTGTTTTTT. This chain connects TRBV7-8 to TRBJ2-2, with TRBD1 matching 9 bases. The length of the CDR3 is 15 residues. V dropped 5 bases and J dropped 5; count of bases not matched to a gene: 6. CDR1 and CDR2 from the germline V gene are SGHVS and FQNEAQ.